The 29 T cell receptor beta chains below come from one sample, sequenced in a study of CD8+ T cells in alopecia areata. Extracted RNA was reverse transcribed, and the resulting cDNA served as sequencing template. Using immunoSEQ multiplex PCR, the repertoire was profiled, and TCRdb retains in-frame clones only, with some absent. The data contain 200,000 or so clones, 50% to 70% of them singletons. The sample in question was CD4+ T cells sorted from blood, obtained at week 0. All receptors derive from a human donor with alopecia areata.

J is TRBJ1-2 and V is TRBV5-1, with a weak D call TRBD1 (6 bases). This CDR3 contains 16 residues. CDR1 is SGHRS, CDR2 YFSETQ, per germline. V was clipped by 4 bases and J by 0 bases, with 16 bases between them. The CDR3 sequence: CASSLGWGPANYGYTF. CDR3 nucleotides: TGCGCCAGCAGCCTTGGGTGGGGGCCTGCTAACTATGGCTACACCTTC.

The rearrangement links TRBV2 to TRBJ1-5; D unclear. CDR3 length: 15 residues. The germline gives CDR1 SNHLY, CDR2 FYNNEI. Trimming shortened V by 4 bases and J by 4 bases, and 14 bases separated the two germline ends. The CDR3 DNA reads TGTGCCAGCAGTGGCCCGGGTCGGACTAATCAGCCCCAGCATTTT. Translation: CASSGPGRTNQPQHF.

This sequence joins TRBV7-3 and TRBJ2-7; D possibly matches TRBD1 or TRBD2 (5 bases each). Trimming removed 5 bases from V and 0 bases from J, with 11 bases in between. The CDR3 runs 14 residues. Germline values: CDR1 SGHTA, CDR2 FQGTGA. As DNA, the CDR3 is TGTGCCAGCAGCCCGAGGGACGGCTCCTACGAGCAGTACTTC. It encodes CASSPRDGSYEQYF.

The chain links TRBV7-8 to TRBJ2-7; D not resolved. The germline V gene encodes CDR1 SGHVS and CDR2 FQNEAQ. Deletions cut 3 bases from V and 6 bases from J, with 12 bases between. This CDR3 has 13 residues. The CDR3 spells CASSFGSQREQYF. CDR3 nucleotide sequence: TGTGCCAGCAGCTTTGGCTCACAACGCGAGCAGTACTTC.

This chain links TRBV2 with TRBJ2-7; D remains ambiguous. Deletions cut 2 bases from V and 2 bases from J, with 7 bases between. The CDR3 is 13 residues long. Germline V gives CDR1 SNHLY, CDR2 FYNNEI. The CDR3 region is CASSERYTYEQYF. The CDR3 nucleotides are TGTGCCAGCAGTGAAAGATACACCTACGAGCAGTACTTC.

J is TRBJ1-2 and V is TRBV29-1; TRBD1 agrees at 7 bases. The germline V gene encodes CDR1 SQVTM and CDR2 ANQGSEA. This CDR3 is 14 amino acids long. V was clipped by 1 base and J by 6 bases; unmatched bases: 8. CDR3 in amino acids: CSVEGAGTANGYTF. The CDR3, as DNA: TGCAGCGTTGAAGGAGCCGGGACAGCTAATGGCTACACCTTC.

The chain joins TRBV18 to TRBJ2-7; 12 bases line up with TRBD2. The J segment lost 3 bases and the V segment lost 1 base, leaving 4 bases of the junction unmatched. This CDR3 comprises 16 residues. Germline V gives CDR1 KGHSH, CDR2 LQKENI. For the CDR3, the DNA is TGTGCCAGCTCACCACGGCTAGCGGGAGGGAGCTACGAGCAGTACTTC. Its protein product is CASSPRLAGGSYEQYF.

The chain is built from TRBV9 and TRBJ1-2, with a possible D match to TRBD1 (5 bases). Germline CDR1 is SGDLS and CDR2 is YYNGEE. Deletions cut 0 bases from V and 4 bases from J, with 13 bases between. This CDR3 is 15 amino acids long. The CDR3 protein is CASSVEVRDVYGYTF. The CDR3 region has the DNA TGTGCCAGCAGCGTAGAGGTCAGGGATGTCTATGGCTACACCTTC. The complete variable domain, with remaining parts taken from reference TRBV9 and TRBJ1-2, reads DSGVTQTPKHLITATGQRVTLRCSPRSGDLSVYWYQQSLDQGLQFLIQYYNGEERAKGNILERFSAQQFPDLHSELNLSSLELGDSALYFCASSVEVRDVYGYTFGSGTRLTVV.

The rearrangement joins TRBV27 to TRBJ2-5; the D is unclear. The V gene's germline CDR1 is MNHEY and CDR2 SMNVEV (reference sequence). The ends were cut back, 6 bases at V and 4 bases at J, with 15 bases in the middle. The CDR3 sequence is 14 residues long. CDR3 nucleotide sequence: TGTGCCAGCAGCGTGGCGATTGTTGGAGAGACCCAGTACTTC. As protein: CASSVAIVGETQYF.

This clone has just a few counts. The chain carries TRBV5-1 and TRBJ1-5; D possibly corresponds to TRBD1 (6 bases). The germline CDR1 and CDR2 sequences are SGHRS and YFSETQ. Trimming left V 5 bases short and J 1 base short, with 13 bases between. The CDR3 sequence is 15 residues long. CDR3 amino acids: CASRVGTQSNQPQHF. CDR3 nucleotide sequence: TGCGCCAGCAGAGTCGGGACACAAAGCAATCAGCCCCAGCATTTT. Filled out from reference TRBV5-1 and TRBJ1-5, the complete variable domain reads KAGVTQTPRYLIKTRGQQVTLSCSPISGHRSVSWYQQTPGQGLQFLFEYFSETQRNKGNFPGRFSGRQFSNSRSEMNVSTLELGDSALYLCASRVGTQSNQPQHFGDGTRLSIL.

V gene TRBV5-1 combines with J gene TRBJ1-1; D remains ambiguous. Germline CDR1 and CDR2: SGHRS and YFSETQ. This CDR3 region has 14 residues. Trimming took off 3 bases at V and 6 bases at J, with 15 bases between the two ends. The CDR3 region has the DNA TGCGCCAGCAGCTCGGAGTCGGGCAGGTCTGAAGCTTTCTTT. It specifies CASSSESGRSEAFF.

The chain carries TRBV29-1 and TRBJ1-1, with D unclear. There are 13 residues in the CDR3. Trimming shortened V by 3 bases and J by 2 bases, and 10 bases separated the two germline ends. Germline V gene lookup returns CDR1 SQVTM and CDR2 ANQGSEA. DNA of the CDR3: TGCAGCGTTGAGGTCCGGAGAAACACTGAAGCTTTCTTT. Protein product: CSVEVRRNTEAFF.

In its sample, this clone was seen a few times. CDR3 in DNA: TGCAGCGTTGACGGTCAGCCCCAGCATTTT. It translates to CSVDGQPQHF. This sequence joins TRBV29-1 and TRBJ1-5; D remains ambiguous. The CDR3 loop spans 10 amino acids. The germline CDR1 and CDR2 sequences are SQVTM and ANQGSEA. V lost 3 bases and J lost 6, with 3 bases in between.

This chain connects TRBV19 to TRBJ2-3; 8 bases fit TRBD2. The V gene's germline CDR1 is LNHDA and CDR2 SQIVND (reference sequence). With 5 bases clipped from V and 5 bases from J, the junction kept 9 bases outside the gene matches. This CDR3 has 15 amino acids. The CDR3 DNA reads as TGTGCCAGTAGTGTGGGACTAGTGGGAGGAGATACGCAGTATTTT. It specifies CASSVGLVGGDTQYF.

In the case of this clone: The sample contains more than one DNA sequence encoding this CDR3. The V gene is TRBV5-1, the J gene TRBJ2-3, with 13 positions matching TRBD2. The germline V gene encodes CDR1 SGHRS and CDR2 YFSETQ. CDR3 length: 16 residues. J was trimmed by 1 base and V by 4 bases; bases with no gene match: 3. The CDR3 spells CASSLGLAGGTDTQYF. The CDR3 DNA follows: TGCGCCAGCAGCCTTGGACTAGCGGGAGGCACAGATACGCAGTATTTT.

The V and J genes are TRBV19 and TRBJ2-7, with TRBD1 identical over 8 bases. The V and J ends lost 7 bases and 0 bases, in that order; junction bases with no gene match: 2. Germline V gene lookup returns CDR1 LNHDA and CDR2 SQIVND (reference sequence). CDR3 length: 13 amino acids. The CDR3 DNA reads TGTGCCAGTAAGACAGGGGACTCCTACGAGCAGTACTTC. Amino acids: CASKTGDSYEQYF.

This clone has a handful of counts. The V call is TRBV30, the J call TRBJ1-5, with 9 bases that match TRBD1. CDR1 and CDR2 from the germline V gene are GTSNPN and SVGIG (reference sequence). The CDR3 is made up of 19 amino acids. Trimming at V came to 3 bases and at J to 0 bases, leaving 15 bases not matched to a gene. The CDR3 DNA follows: TGTGCCTGGAGCCAAGGGACAGGGCGAAGGATAATTAGCAATCAGCCCCAGCATTTT. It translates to CAWSQGTGRRIISNQPQHF. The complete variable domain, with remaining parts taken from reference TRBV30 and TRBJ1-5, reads SQTIHQWPATLVQPVGSPLSLECTVEGTSNPNLYWYRQAAGRGLQLLFYSVGIGQISSEVPQNLSASRPQDRQFILSSKKLLLSDSGFYLCAWSQGTGRRIISNQPQHFGDGTRLSIL.

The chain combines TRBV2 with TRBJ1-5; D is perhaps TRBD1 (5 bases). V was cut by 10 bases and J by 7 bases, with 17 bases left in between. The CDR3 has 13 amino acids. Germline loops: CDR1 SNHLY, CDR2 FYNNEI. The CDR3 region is CATAGQTQQPQHF. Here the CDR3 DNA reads TGTGCCACTGCCGGACAAACGCAACAGCCCCAGCATTTT.

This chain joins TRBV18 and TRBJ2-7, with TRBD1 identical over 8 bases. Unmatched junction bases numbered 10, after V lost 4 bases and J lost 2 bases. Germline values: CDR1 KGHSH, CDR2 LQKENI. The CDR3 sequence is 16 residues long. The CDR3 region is CASSLLSGTGTYEQYF. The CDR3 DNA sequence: TGTGCCAGCTCACTACTTTCGGGGACAGGTACCTACGAGCAGTACTTC. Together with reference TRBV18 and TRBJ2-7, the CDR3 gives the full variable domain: NAGVMQNPRHLVRRRGQEARLRCSPMKGHSHVYWYRQLPEEGLKFMVYLQKENIIDESGMPKERFSAEFPKEGPSILRIQQVVRGDSAAYFCASSLLSGTGTYEQYFGPGTRLTVT.

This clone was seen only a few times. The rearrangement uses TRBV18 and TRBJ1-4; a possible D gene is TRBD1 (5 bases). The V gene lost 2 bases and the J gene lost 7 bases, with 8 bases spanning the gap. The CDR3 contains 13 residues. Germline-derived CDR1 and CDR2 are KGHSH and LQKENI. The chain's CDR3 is CASSPGGVEKLFF. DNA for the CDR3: TGTGCCAGCTCACCAGGGGGTGTTGAAAAACTGTTTTTT.

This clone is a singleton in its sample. The CDR3 here is CASSPQGGAYGYTF. The DNA for the CDR3 is TGTGCCAGCAGCCCGCAGGGGGGGGCGTATGGCTACACCTTC. The rearrangement joins TRBV7-8 to TRBJ1-2; the match to TRBD1 covers 7 bases. CDR3 length: 14 amino acids. J lost 5 bases, V lost 5 bases, and 8 bases had no gene match. Germline-derived CDR1 and CDR2 are SGHVS and FQNEAQ.

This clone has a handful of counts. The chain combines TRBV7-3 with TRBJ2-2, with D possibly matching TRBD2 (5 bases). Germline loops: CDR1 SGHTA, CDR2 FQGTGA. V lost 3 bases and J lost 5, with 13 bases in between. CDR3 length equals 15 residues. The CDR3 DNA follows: TGTGCCAGCAGCTTGGGGAAGGGCGGGACCGGGGAGCTGTTTTTT. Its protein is CASSLGKGGTGELFF. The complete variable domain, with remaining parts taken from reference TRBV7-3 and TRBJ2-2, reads GAGVSQTPSNKVTEKGKYVELRCDPISGHTALYWYRQSLGQGPEFLIYFQGTGAADDSGLPNDRFFAVRPEGSVSTLKIQRTERGDSAVYLCASSLGKGGTGELFFGEGSRLTVL.

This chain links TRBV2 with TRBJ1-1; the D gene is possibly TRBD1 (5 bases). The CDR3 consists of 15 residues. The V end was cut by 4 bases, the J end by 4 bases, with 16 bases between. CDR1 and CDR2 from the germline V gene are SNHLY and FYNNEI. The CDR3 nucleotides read TGTGCCAGCAGTGGTTTCCCGGGAGGGGCCACTGAAGCTTTCTTT. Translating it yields CASSGFPGGATEAFF.

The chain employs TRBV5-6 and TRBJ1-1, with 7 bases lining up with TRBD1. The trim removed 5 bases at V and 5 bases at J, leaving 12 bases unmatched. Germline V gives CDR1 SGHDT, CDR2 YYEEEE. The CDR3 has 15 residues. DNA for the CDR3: TGTGCCAGCAGGTCCTATTTGACAGGGCAGACTGAAGCTTTCTTT. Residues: CASRSYLTGQTEAFF.

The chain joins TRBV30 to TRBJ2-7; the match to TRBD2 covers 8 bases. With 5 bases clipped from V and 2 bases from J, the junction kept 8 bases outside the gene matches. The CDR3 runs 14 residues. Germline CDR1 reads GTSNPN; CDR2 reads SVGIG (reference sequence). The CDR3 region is CAWGPGLGTYEQYF. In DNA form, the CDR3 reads TGTGCCTGGGGTCCGGGACTAGGGACCTACGAGCAGTACTTC.

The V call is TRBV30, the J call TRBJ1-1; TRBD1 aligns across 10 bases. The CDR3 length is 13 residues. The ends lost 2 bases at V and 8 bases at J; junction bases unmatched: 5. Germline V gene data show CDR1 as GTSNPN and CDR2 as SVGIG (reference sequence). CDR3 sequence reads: CAWSRDRGMEAFF. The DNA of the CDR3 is TGTGCCTGGAGTCGGGACAGGGGTATGGAAGCTTTCTTT.

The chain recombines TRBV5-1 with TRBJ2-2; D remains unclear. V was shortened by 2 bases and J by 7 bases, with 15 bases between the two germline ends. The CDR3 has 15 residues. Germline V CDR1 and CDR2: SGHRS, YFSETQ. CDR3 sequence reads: CASSFARRILGELFF. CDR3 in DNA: TGCGCCAGCAGCTTTGCCCGGCGCATCCTCGGGGAGCTGTTTTTT.

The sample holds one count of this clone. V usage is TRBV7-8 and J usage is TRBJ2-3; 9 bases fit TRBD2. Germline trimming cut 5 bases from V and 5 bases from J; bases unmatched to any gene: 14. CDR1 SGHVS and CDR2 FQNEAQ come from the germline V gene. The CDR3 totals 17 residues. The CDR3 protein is CASSRRGREGPGDTQYF. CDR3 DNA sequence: TGTGCCAGCAGCCGTCGAGGGCGGGAGGGCCCGGGAGATACGCAGTATTTT.

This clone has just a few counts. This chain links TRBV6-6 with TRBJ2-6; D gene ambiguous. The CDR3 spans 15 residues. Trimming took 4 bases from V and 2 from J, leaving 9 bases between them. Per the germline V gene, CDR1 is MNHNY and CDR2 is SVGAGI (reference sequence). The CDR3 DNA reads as TGTGCCAGCAGTTCAGAGTTTACTGGGGCCAACGTCCTGACTTTC. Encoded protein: CASSSEFTGANVLTF.